This paragraph covers one T cell receptor (beta chain) sequence. The data were taken from a study of blood T cell repertoires in COVID-19. Per the original data handling: The authors estimated nucleated cell counts from reference gene primer amplification. This table comes from immunoSEQ multiplex PCR, and its TCRdb copy is limited to in-frame clones, with some not included. That table furnishes V, J and clone size, whereas the DNA furnished D and trimming. The sample shows under 150,000 clones, 85% of them seen only once. V dropped 6 bases and J dropped 0 bases, with 14 bases sitting between them. The CDR3 totals 15 residues. Germline loops: CDR1 MDHEN, CDR2 SYDVKM.

Sequenced material: peripheral blood. The chain is built from TRBV28 and TRBJ1-1; D is perhaps TRBD1 (5 bases). The clonotype was recovered from a man aged 80 or over with acute or convalescent COVID-19. CDR3 in amino acids: CASRQGGTVNTEAFF. The CDR3 DNA reads TGTGCCAGCAGACAAGGAGGGACCGTGAACACTGAAGCTTTCTTT.